These 19 T cell receptor beta chains share one sample of origin, sequenced in a study of CD8 T cells in Susac syndrome. An amount of RNA that ranged from roughly 0.45 to 1 ug was reverse transcribed with random hexamers. MiXCR was run by TCRdb on the immunoSEQ multiplex PCR reads, yielding one entry per CDR3 protein. Of 150,000 or so distinct CDR3 sequences in the sample, around 95% were seen once. Material for sequencing was CD4+ T cells from PBMCs. All receptors come from a human donor with Susac syndrome.

This chain's CDR3 is CASSLAQGNTEAFF. CDR3 nucleotide sequence: TGCGCCAGCAGTCTCGCACAGGGAAACACTGAAGCTTTCTTT. V is TRBV10-2 and J is TRBJ1-1, with D tentatively TRBD1 (6 bases). The CDR3 runs 14 residues. CDR1 and CDR2 (germline): WSHSY, SAAADI. V was clipped by 5 bases and J by 2 bases, with 12 bases between them.

CDR3 DNA sequence: TGTGCCAGCAGTCTGGGAGGCGCAGGGGTGACCAAAAACATTCAGTACTTC. Protein product: CASSLGGAGVTKNIQYF. The chain combines TRBV25-1 with TRBJ2-4; D tentatively fits TRBD1 or TRBD2 (6 bases each). The CDR3 loop spans 17 amino acids. Germline loops: CDR1 MGHDK, CDR2 SYGVNS. V lost 5 bases and J 2 bases, leaving 19 bases between the germline ends. The full variable domain, rest sourced from reference TRBV25-1 and TRBJ2-4, is EADIYQTPRYLVIGTGKKITLECSQTMGHDKMYWYQQDPGMELHLIHYSYGVNSTEKGDLSSESTVSRIRTEHFPLTLESARPSHTSQYLCASSLGGAGVTKNIQYFGAGTRLSVL.

J is TRBJ1-5 and V is TRBV7-2, with 10 bases aligning to TRBD1. CDR1 is SGHTA, CDR2 FQGNSA, per germline. V lost 5 bases, J lost 2 bases, and 6 bases stayed unmatched. This CDR3 is 16 amino acids long. CDR3 protein: CASSPMTGGGNQPQHF. The CDR3 DNA reads TGTGCCAGCAGCCCCATGACAGGGGGCGGCAATCAGCCCCAGCATTTT. The full variable domain, rest sourced from reference TRBV7-2 and TRBJ1-5, is GAGVSQSPSNKVTEKGKDVELRCDPISGHTALYWYRQSLGQGLEFLIYFQGNSAPDKSGLPSDRFSAERTGGSVSTLTIQRTQQEDSAVYLCASSPMTGGGNQPQHFGDGTRLSIL.

This chain connects TRBV13 to TRBJ2-1; D is possibly TRBD1 or TRBD2 (5 bases each). V dropped 5 bases and J dropped 6 bases, with 20 bases sitting between them. This CDR3 is built from 16 residues. Germline values: CDR1 PRHDT, CDR2 FYEKMQ (reference sequence). Here the CDR3 DNA reads TGTGCCAGCAGCCCCCAAGAGACGGGGACCAGCAATGAGCAGTTCTTC. Translation: CASSPQETGTSNEQFF. The complete variable domain, with remaining parts taken from reference TRBV13 and TRBJ2-1, reads AAGVIQSPRHLIKEKRETATLKCYPIPRHDTVYWYQQGPGQDPQFLISFYEKMQSDKGSIPDRFSAQQFSDYHSELNMSSLELGDSALYFCASSPQETGTSNEQFFGPGTRLTVL.

This clonotype was seen just once. The chain uses TRBV5-4 and TRBJ2-3; possibly TRBD1 or TRBD2 for D (6 bases each). Germline V gene lookup returns CDR1 SGHNT and CDR2 YYREEE (reference sequence). Trimming took 6 bases from V and 0 from J, leaving 11 bases between them. The CDR3 totals 14 residues. The CDR3 sequence: CASTEGGSTDTQYF. The CDR3 DNA is TGTGCCAGCACCGAAGGGGGGAGCACAGATACGCAGTATTTT.

The chain is built from TRBV20-1 and TRBJ2-7; 11 bases map to TRBD1. Germline CDR1 DFQATT, CDR2 SNEGSKA (reference sequence). The CDR3 loop spans 14 amino acids. J gave up 3 bases and V 4 bases, and 5 bases lay outside the gene matches. Here the CDR3 reads CSATGQGANYEQYF. Here the CDR3 DNA reads TGCAGTGCTACAGGACAGGGGGCGAACTACGAGCAGTACTTC.

The J gene is TRBJ2-2, the V gene TRBV4-1; D ambiguous. Trimming took off 0 bases at V and 5 bases at J, with 13 bases between the two ends. The CDR3 covers 16 residues. Germline CDR1 reads MGHRA; CDR2 reads YSYEKL. CDR3: CASSQELAAITGELFF. DNA for the CDR3: TGCGCCAGCAGCCAAGAATTGGCAGCGATAACCGGGGAGCTGTTTTTT.

The sample holds one count of this clonotype. The chain combines TRBV3-1 with TRBJ2-1, with unresolved D. Germline loops: CDR1 LGHDT, CDR2 YNNKEL (reference sequence). V lost 1 base and J lost 9, with 4 bases in between. The CDR3 sequence is 11 residues long. CDR3 DNA sequence: TGTGCCAGCAGCCAAGTATCTGAGCAGTTCTTC. Encoded protein: CASSQVSEQFF.

The V call is TRBV20-1, the J call TRBJ2-7; D possibly matches TRBD1 or TRBD2 (7 bases each). Trimming took off 0 bases at V and 4 bases at J, with 13 bases between the two ends. Germline loops: CDR1 DFQATT, CDR2 SNEGSKA (reference sequence). CDR3 length: 14 amino acids. The CDR3 protein is CSARDSGGVYEQYF. CDR3 DNA: TGCAGTGCTAGAGACTCAGGGGGGGTGTACGAGCAGTACTTC.

The genes are TRBV20-1 and TRBJ2-3; 8 nucleotides line up with TRBD2. J lost 2 bases, V lost 3 bases, and 7 bases had no gene match. CDR3 length equals 15 residues. Germline loops: CDR1 DFQATT, CDR2 SNEGSKA (reference sequence). CDR3 bases: TGCAGTGCTAGGCGGGGGGTCGAATACACAGATACGCAGTATTTT. It yields the protein CSARRGVEYTDTQYF.

The rearrangement uses TRBV6-5 and TRBJ2-1; 8 nucleotides line up with TRBD2. V shed 5 bases and J 8 bases; nucleotides not matched to a gene: 11. Germline CDR1 and CDR2: MNHEY and SVGAGI. This CDR3 has 15 amino acids. CDR3 bases: TGTGCCAGCAGTACCCGGGGGGGCGGTGGGGATGAGCAGTTCTTC. Residues: CASSTRGGGGDEQFF.

This clonotype was observed a single time. The chain is built from TRBV12-3 or TRBV12-4 and TRBJ1-5; D is ambiguous. V lost 6 bases and J 0 bases, leaving 12 bases between the germline ends. The CDR3 is made up of 15 amino acids. The CDR3, as DNA: TGTGCCAGCAGCGAAGGTCCCAATAGCAATCAGCCCCAGCATTTT. This translates into CASSEGPNSNQPQHF.

The chain employs TRBV20-1 and TRBJ2-4; D is unclear. V lost 6 bases to trimming and J lost 0 bases, with 6 bases between them. Germline CDR1 is DFQATT and CDR2 is SNEGSKA (reference sequence). The CDR3 contains 12 residues. CDR3 coding DNA: TGCAGTGCCTGGGTAGCCAAAAACATTCAGTACTTC. Protein sequence: CSAWVAKNIQYF.

The rearrangement joins TRBV15 to TRBJ2-4, with D hard to call. In germline, CDR1 is LNHNV, CDR2 YYDKDF (reference sequence). V lost 1 base and J lost 0, with 10 bases in between. CDR3 length: 16 amino acids. In nucleotides, the CDR3 is TGTGCCACCAGCAGAGTTAAAACTGTAGCCAAAAACATTCAGTACTTC. Its protein is CATSRVKTVAKNIQYF. Full variable domain (outside the CDR3, taken from reference TRBV15 and TRBJ2-4): DAMVIQNPRYQVTQFGKPVTLSCSQTLNHNVMYWYQQKSSQAPKLLFHYYDKDFNNEADTPDNFQSRRPNTSFCFLDIRSPGLGDTAMYLCATSRVKTVAKNIQYFGAGTRLSVL.

The CDR3 spells CSVTSGAGGAGYTF. The CDR3 DNA follows: TGCAGCGTTACCTCAGGGGCAGGGGGTGCTGGCTACACCTTC. The chain has TRBV29-1 and TRBJ1-2; 7 nucleotides agree with TRBD1. V trimming: 5 bases; J trimming: 7 bases; junction bases outside the gene matches: 13. Per the germline V gene, CDR1 is SQVTM and CDR2 is ANQGSEA. The CDR3 is made up of 14 amino acids.

This rearrangement joins TRBV15 to TRBJ2-1; 10 bases fit TRBD1. This CDR3 has 16 amino acids. Unmatched junction bases numbered 7, after V lost 0 bases and J lost 8 bases. In germline, CDR1 is LNHNV, CDR2 YYDKDF (reference sequence). Here the CDR3 DNA reads TGTGCCACCAGCAGAGACCCATCCGGGACAGGGGATGAGCAGTTCTTC. Its protein product is CATSRDPSGTGDEQFF.

The rearrangement links TRBV4-1 to TRBJ1-5; tentative D call: TRBD1 (5 bases). The CDR3 contains 18 residues. V was cut by 1 base and J by 1 base, with 17 bases left in between. CDR1 and CDR2 (germline): MGHRA, YSYEKL. The CDR3 here is CASSQVGVRQDSNQPQHF. CDR3 bases: TGCGCCAGCAGCCAAGTGGGGGTGAGGCAAGACAGCAATCAGCCCCAGCATTTT.

This sequence joins TRBV7-7 and TRBJ2-1; TRBD2 might be the D (5 bases). Germline-derived CDR1 and CDR2 are SSHAT and FNYEAQ (reference sequence). The CDR3 runs 13 residues. V shed 1 base and J shed 6 bases, with 7 bases lying between them. The CDR3 reads CASSLGGFNEQFF. The CDR3 DNA sequence: TGTGCCAGCAGCTTAGGAGGGTTCAATGAGCAGTTCTTC.

The genes are TRBV7-8 and TRBJ2-1; tentatively, D is TRBD2 (5 bases). V lost 1 base and J 4 bases, leaving 14 bases between the germline ends. CDR3 length: 16 residues. Germline CDR1 and CDR2: SGHVS and FQNEAQ. CDR3 loop: CASSLEGRGSYNEQFF. The CDR3 bases are TGTGCCAGCAGCTTAGAGGGCCGGGGATCATACAATGAGCAGTTCTTC. The full variable domain, in which reference TRBV7-8 and TRBJ2-1 provide the parts outside the CDR3, is GAGVSQSPRYKVAKRGQDVALRCDPISGHVSLFWYQQALGQGPEFLTYFQNEAQLDKSGLPSDRFFAERPEGSVSTLKIQRTQQEDSAVYLCASSLEGRGSYNEQFFGPGTRLTVL.